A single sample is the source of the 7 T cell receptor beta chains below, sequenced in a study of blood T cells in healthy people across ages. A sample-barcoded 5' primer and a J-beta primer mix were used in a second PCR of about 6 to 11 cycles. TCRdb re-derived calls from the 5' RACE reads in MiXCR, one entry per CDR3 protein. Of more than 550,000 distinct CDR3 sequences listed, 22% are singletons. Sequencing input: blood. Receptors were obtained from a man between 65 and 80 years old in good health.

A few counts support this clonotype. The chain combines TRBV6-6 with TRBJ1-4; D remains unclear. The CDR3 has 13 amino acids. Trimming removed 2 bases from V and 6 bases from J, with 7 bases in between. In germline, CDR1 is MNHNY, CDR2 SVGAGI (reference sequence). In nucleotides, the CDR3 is TGTGCCAGCAGTTACGTGGTGTATGAAAAACTGTTTTTT. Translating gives CASSYVVYEKLFF.

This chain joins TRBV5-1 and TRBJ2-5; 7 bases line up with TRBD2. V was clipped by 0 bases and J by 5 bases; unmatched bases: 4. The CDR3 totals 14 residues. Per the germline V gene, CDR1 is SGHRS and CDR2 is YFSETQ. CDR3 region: CASSLADSGETQYF. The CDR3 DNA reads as TGCGCCAGCAGCTTGGCCGATAGCGGGGAGACCCAGTACTTC.

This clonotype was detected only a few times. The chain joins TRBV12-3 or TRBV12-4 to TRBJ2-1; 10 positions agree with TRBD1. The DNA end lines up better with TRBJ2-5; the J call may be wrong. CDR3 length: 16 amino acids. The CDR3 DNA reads TGTGCCAGCAGTTTAGGCGGGACAGGGGACCAAGAGACCCAGTACTTC. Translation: CASSLGGTGDQETQYF.

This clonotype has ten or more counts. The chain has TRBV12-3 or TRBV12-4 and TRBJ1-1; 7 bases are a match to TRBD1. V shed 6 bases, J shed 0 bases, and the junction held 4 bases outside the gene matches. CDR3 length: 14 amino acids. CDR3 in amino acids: CASSPDRMNTEAFF. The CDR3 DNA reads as TGTGCCAGCAGCCCGGACAGGATGAACACTGAAGCTTTCTTT.

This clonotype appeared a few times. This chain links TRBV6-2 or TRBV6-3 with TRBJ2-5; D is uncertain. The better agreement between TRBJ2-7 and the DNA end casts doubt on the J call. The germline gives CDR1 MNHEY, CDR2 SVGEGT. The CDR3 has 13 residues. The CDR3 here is CASSLHPTTEQYV. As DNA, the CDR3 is TGTGCCAGCAGCCTTCACCCAACCACCGAGCAGTACGTC.

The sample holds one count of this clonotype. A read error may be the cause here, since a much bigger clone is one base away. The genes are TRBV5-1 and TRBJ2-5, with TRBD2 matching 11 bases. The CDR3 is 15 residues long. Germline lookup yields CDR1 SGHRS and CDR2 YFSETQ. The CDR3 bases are TGCGCCGGCAGCTTGGTACTAGCGGGGGAAGAGACCCAGTACTTC. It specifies CAGSLVLAGEETQYF.

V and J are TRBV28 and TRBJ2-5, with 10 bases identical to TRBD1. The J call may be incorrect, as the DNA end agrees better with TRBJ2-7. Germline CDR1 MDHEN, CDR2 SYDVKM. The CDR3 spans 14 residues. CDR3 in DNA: TGTGCCAGCTCCGGGACAGGGGTACTCTACGAGCAGTACTTC. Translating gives CASSGTGVLYEQYF.